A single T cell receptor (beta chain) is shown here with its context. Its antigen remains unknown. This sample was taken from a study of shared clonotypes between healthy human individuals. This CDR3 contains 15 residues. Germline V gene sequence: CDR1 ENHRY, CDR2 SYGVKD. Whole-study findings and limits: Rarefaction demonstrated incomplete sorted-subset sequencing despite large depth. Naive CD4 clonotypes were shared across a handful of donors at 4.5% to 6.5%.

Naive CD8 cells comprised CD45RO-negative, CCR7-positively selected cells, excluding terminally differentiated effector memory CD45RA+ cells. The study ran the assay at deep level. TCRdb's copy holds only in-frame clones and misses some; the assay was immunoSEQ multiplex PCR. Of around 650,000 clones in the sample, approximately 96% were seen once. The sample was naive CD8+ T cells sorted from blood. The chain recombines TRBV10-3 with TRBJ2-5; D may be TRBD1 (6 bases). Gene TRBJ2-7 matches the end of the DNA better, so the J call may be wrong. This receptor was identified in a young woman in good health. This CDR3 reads CAISEGDTSSYEQYF. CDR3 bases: TGTGCCATCAGTGAGGGGGACACTTCCTCTTACGAGCAGTACTTC.